The subject of this entry is one T cell receptor beta chain. This sample stems from a study of blood T cell repertoires in COVID-19. At the level of the study: Specimens from acute and convalescent COVID-19 originated in the United States, Italy and Spain. Sample material is recorded as cDNA or gDNA derived from T cells, B-cell-depleted T cells, or PBMCs.

The CDR3 sequence is 15 residues long. V lost 4 bases and J lost 5; bases outside the gene matches: 8. Germline V lookup: CDR1 ENHRY, CDR2 SYGVKD. In the original processing: Scientists estimated how many nucleated cells there were by amplifying reference gene primers. The repertoire was sequenced with immunoSEQ multiplex PCR; TCRdb's copy has only in-frame clones and lacks some. V, J and clone size reflect that table, while D and trimming were determined from the DNA. The sample carries under 80,000 clones, 70% to 80% recorded once. The chain carries TRBV10-3 and TRBJ2-5; 9 positions agree with TRBD1. The sequence was collected from a human donor in a cohort sampled during active COVID-19. Sequencing was done on a sample of peripheral blood. The CDR3 sequence: CAISAGQGSYETQYF. The CDR3 DNA reads as TGTGCCATCAGTGCAGGACAGGGGAGCTACGAGACCCAGTACTTC.